This T cell receptor (beta chain) was sequenced during a study of cytomegalovirus exposure and HLA in healthy donors. Study in general: About 200 million T cells yielded approximately 100 million unique TCR beta sequences, as an earlier analysis found. Study results and limitations: Near-uniform donor sequencing depth was presumed by presence/absence analyses. Later analysis revealed greater clonal expansion in HLA-associated TCR beta chains than in equally common others. Analysis performed later found roughly 17,000 TCR beta sequences associated with HLA alleles at 0.05 false discovery rate.

It was with 60 Vbeta and 13 Jbeta primers that the PCR ran. Repertoires were generated with immunoSEQ multiplex PCR, while TCRdb's copy carries only in-frame clones and drops some. The table lists 130,000 to 150,000 clones, around three quarters of them singletons, with 6.8% in the top ten. This clone has just a few counts. Its antigen is unidentified. The CDR3 loop spans 16 amino acids. Germline values: CDR1 MNHNY, CDR2 SVGAGI (reference sequence). V was trimmed by 0 bases and J by 4 bases, leaving 10 bases between them. The chain uses TRBV6-6 and TRBJ2-6, with D hard to call. Sequences were obtained from PBMCs. The sequence was collected from a man aged 35 to 55 in good health and CMV-seropositive. The CDR3: CASSYSMGSGANVLTF. The CDR3 coding sequence is TGTGCCAGCAGTTACTCGATGGGCTCAGGGGCCAACGTCCTGACTTTC.